What follows are 32 T cell receptor beta chains derived from one specimen sequenced in a study of OX40 agonist ivuxolimab in advanced cancers. Profiled with immunoSEQ multiplex PCR; TCRdb holds only in-frame clones, not every one. The sample has around 97,000 clones, under 90% seen once. Material: CD4+ or CD8+ T cells sorted from blood, obtained in a trial of the OX40 agonist ivuxolimab. Every receptor here comes from an adult with an advanced solid tumor such as melanoma, head and neck, liver or kidney cancer.

The chain combines TRBV5-4 with TRBJ1-6; TRBD1 matches 8 bases. The V and J ends lost 3 bases and 0 bases, in that order; junction bases with no gene match: 11. The germline CDR1 and CDR2 sequences are SGHNT and YYREEE (reference sequence). This CDR3 region has 19 residues. CDR3 DNA: TGTGCCAGCAGCTCCGGACAGGGCCCCCATAGCTCCTATAATTCACCCCTCCACTTT. Translating it yields CASSSGQGPHSSYNSPLHF.

The rearrangement links TRBV9 to TRBJ2-1; D is ambiguous. Trimming left V 1 base short and J 0 bases short, with 14 bases between. Germline V gene data show CDR1 as SGDLS and CDR2 as YYNGEE. CDR3 length: 17 residues. The CDR3 loop is CASSVQGASSSYNEQFF. CDR3 DNA: TGTGCCAGCAGCGTACAAGGCGCGTCGAGCTCCTACAATGAGCAGTTCTTC.

The chain has TRBV5-1 and TRBJ2-7, with a tentative D call TRBD1 (5 bases). The CDR3 extends over 12 amino acids. CDR1 and CDR2 from the germline V gene are SGHRS and YFSETQ. V lost 4 bases and J 3 bases, leaving 8 bases between the germline ends. CDR3 residues: CASSMQGYEQYF. In nucleotides, the CDR3 is TGCGCCAGCAGCATGCAGGGCTACGAGCAGTACTTC.

The CDR3 bases are TGTGCCAGCTCACTAGGGACAGGGGGCACTGAAGCTTTCTTT. It is translated as CASSLGTGGTEAFF. The chain couples TRBV18 to TRBJ1-1; 11 bases are shared with TRBD1. CDR3 size: 14 residues. The V and J ends lost 4 bases and 4 bases, in that order; junction bases with no gene match: 2. The germline V gene encodes CDR1 KGHSH and CDR2 LQKENI.

The chain joins TRBV9 to TRBJ1-2; D gene ambiguous. With 2 bases removed from V and 4 bases from J, the gap between germline ends came to 9 bases. Germline lookup yields CDR1 SGDLS and CDR2 YYNGEE. The CDR3 has 13 residues. CDR3 nucleotides: TGTGCCAGCAGCGTGGGCAGCGTCTATGGCTACACCTTC. It codes for CASSVGSVYGYTF.

CDR3 sequence (DNA): TGTGCCAGCTCACTCCAGCGAGGGAGAGAATACAATGAGCAGTTCTTC. Translated, it gives CASSLQRGREYNEQFF. The V and J genes are TRBV18 and TRBJ2-1; D may be TRBD2 (5 bases). This CDR3 has 16 amino acids. Looked up from germline, CDR1 is KGHSH and CDR2 is LQKENI. The V gene lost 4 bases and the J gene lost 4 bases, with 17 bases spanning the gap.

The chain combines TRBV6-1 with TRBJ1-2; TRBD1 matches 9 bases. The CDR3 sequence is 14 residues long. After removal of 6 bases from V and 4 bases from J, the junction contained 6 bases not matched to a gene. Germline-derived CDR1 and CDR2 are MNHNS and SASEGT. CDR3 loop: CASSLGQGSYGYTF. CDR3 nucleotide sequence: TGTGCCAGCAGCCTCGGACAGGGGTCCTATGGCTACACCTTC.

The J gene is TRBJ2-1, the V gene TRBV11-2; D remains ambiguous. The CDR3 has 15 residues. The germline V gene encodes CDR1 SGHAT and CDR2 FQNNGV. V lost 0 bases and J lost 9, with 15 bases in between. CDR3 sequence (DNA): TGTGCCAGCAGCTTAGATCGGAATCCGCTTCTTGAGCAGTTCTTC. Translated, it gives CASSLDRNPLLEQFF.

The chain employs TRBV1 and TRBJ2-4; the table gives TRBD2 as D, unverified against the DNA. TRBV1 is flagged as a pseudogene. There are 16 residues in the CDR3. The CDR3 nucleotides read TGCACCAGCAGCGGGAGGATGGAACTAGCCAAAAACATTCAGTACTTC. This codes for CTSSGRMELAKNIQYF.

This chain connects TRBV5-4 to TRBJ2-1, with D possibly matching TRBD2 (5 bases). V lost 0 bases and J 4 bases, leaving 11 bases between the germline ends. The CDR3 is made up of 15 amino acids. CDR1 and CDR2 (germline): SGHNT, YYREEE (reference sequence). The CDR3 DNA sequence: TGTGCCAGCAGCTTGGACGCGGGCCTATACAATGAGCAGTTCTTC. Translated, it gives CASSLDAGLYNEQFF.

The chain is built from TRBV21-1 and TRBJ1-6. TRBV21-1 is annotated as a pseudogene. The CDR3 is 15 amino acids. CDR3 sequence reads: CASSNGGAPGSPLHF. The CDR3 DNA is TGTGCCAGCAGCAACGGGGGGGCGCCGGGTTCACCCCTCCACTTT.

The chain recombines TRBV7-2 with TRBJ2-6; the D is unclear. V was cut by 2 bases and J by 0 bases, with 11 bases left in between. Per germline, CDR1 SGHTA and CDR2 FQGNSA. The CDR3 loop spans 17 amino acids. The chain's CDR3 is CASSLIGSHSGANVLTF. CDR3 nucleotides: TGTGCCAGCAGCTTAATAGGCAGTCACTCTGGGGCCAACGTCCTGACTTTC.

This chain uses TRBV5-6 with TRBJ2-2, with 11 bases aligning to TRBD2. Germline CDR1 and CDR2: SGHDT and YYEEEE. The CDR3 covers 16 residues. Losses at the gene ends were 2 bases for V and 6 bases for J; bases not matched to a gene: 6. CDR3 residues: CASSFGSGGAAGELFF. CDR3 coding DNA: TGTGCCAGCAGCTTTGGTAGCGGGGGGGCCGCCGGGGAGCTGTTTTTT.

V usage is TRBV5-8 and J usage is TRBJ1-1; D gene uncertain. The germline V and J ends were trimmed by 0 bases and 0 bases, with 9 bases remaining between them. Looked up from germline, CDR1 is SGHTS and CDR2 is YDEGEE. The CDR3 loop spans 15 amino acids. The CDR3 loop is CASSLGHSMNTEAFF. CDR3 coding DNA: TGTGCCAGCAGCTTGGGCCACAGCATGAACACTGAAGCTTTCTTT.

This clone turned up a few times. J is TRBJ2-4 and V is TRBV18; D possibly matches TRBD1 or TRBD2 (5 bases each). Trimming took off 5 bases at V and 0 bases at J, with 11 bases between the two ends. The length of the CDR3 is 15 residues. Germline V gene sequence: CDR1 KGHSH, CDR2 LQKENI. This chain's CDR3 is CASSGDLLAKNIQYF. The CDR3 nucleotides read TGTGCCAGCTCAGGGGACCTACTAGCCAAAAACATTCAGTACTTC.

This sequence joins TRBV11-2 and TRBJ2-2; 11 bases agree with TRBD1. The CDR3 is 15 amino acids. The germline V gene has CDR1 SGHAT and CDR2 FQNNGV. J lost 4 bases, V lost 7 bases, and 5 bases had no gene match. CDR3 residues: CASIGQGAGTGELFF. The DNA of the CDR3 is TGTGCCAGCATCGGACAGGGGGCAGGCACCGGGGAGCTGTTTTTT. The full variable domain, completed using reference TRBV11-2 and TRBJ2-2, is EAGVAQSPRYKIIEKRQSVAFWCNPISGHATLYWYQQILGQGPKLLIQFQNNGVVDDSQLPKDRFSAERLKGVDSTLKIQPAKLEDSAVYLCASIGQGAGTGELFFGEGSRLTVL.

The rearrangement uses TRBV20-1 and TRBJ2-1; D gene unclear. This CDR3 is 10 amino acids long. Trimming stripped 6 bases from V and 3 bases from J, with 3 bases between. Germline assignment: CDR1 DFQATT and CDR2 SNEGSKA (reference sequence). The CDR3 coding sequence is TGCAGTGCCGGCTACAATGAGCAGTTCTTC. The encoded protein is CSAGYNEQFF.

J is TRBJ1-1 and V is TRBV5-1; 7 bases agree with TRBD1. The CDR3 runs 15 residues. The V gene's germline CDR1 is SGHRS and CDR2 YFSETQ. J was trimmed by 0 bases and V by 4 bases; bases with no gene match: 6. CDR3 in amino acids: CASSLRDSVNTEAFF. DNA for the CDR3: TGCGCCAGCAGCCTAAGGGACAGTGTGAACACTGAAGCTTTCTTT.

The chain combines TRBV9 with TRBJ2-7; D is undetermined. Germline V gives CDR1 SGDLS, CDR2 YYNGEE. The CDR3 spans 15 residues. Trimming stripped 4 bases from V and 3 bases from J, with 17 bases between. The CDR3 is CASSSTDVFIYEQYF. The CDR3 region has the DNA TGTGCCAGCAGCTCTACCGACGTCTTCATCTACGAGCAGTACTTC.

In regard to this clone: Additional DNA sequences in this sample encode the identical CDR3. The V and J genes are TRBV18 and TRBJ2-3; D call uncertain. The CDR3 is 13 residues long. Trimming left V 3 bases short and J 0 bases short, with 4 bases between. Per the germline V gene, CDR1 is KGHSH and CDR2 is LQKENI. This CDR3 is CASSPPSTDTQYF. As DNA, the CDR3 is TGTGCCAGCTCACCTCCTAGCACAGATACGCAGTATTTT.

The CDR3 is CASSSYRDSFKFF. CDR3 in DNA: TGTGCCAGCAGCTCCTATAGGGACAGCTTCAAGTTTTTT. This chain uses TRBV7-2 with TRBJ1-4; 7 bases match TRBD1. This CDR3 spans 13 amino acids. Germline CDR1 SGHTA, CDR2 FQGNSA. V shed 4 bases and J 16 bases; nucleotides not matched to a gene: 12.

The count of this clone is one. J is TRBJ2-2 and V is TRBV28; the D gene is possibly TRBD2 (5 bases). The CDR3 consists of 15 residues. V lost 2 bases and J 5 bases, leaving 12 bases between the germline ends. CDR1 and CDR2 from the germline V gene are MDHEN and SYDVKM. CDR3 in DNA: TGTGCCAGCAGTTTAGGTGGGAGAGGAACCGGGGAGCTGTTTTTT. Translated: CASSLGGRGTGELFF. Drawing the rest from reference TRBV28 and TRBJ2-2, the complete variable domain is DVKVTQSSRYLVKRTGEKVFLECVQDMDHENMFWYRQDPGLGLRLIYFSYDVKMKEKGDIPEGYSVSREKKERFSLILESASTNQTSMYLCASSLGGRGTGELFFGEGSRLTVL.

The chain has TRBV6-5 and TRBJ1-2; D gene uncertain. Trimming stripped 10 bases from V and 3 bases from J, with 9 bases between. The CDR3 spans 11 residues. Germline V CDR1 and CDR2: MNHEY, SVGAGI. The CDR3 DNA is TGTGCCATCGGACCGGACTATGGCTACACCTTC. This gives the protein CAIGPDYGYTF.

The rearrangement links TRBV6-5 to TRBJ2-1; D is unresolved. The germline gives CDR1 MNHEY, CDR2 SVGAGI. Trimming shortened V by 0 bases and J by 0 bases, and 6 bases separated the two germline ends. This CDR3 has 15 amino acids. The CDR3 coding sequence is TGTGCCAGCAGTTACTCACGGAGCTCCTACAATGAGCAGTTCTTC. It is translated as CASSYSRSSYNEQFF.

V is TRBV12-5 and J is TRBJ1-3; D is possibly TRBD1 (5 bases). The V end lost 1 base, the J end lost 0 bases, and 7 bases lay between the germline ends. Germline V CDR1 and CDR2: LGHNT, FRNRAP. The length of the CDR3 is 15 residues. The CDR3 coding sequence is TGTGCTAGTGGTTTGGGACAGATCTCTGGAAACACCATATATTTT. It translates to CASGLGQISGNTIYF.

This chain connects TRBV18 to TRBJ2-5; D not certain. The CDR3 has 14 residues. Per germline, CDR1 KGHSH and CDR2 LQKENI. Trimming pared 0 bases from V and 7 bases from J, leaving 12 bases between. CDR3 DNA sequence: TGTGCCAGCTCACCACCGGAGTTCCAGGTGACCCAGTACTTC. As protein: CASSPPEFQVTQYF. Full variable domain (remainder filled in from reference TRBV18 and TRBJ2-5): NAGVMQNPRHLVRRRGQEARLRCSPMKGHSHVYWYRQLPEEGLKFMVYLQKENIIDESGMPKERFSAEFPKEGPSILRIQQVVRGDSAAYFCASSPPEFQVTQYFGPGTRLLVL.

This sequence joins TRBV29-1 and TRBJ1-2, with a possible D match to TRBD1 (5 bases). The CDR3 loop spans 12 amino acids. From germline, CDR1 is SQVTM and CDR2 ANQGSEA. The CDR3 nucleotides are TGCAGTAGCTACGGGGGGAACTATGGCTACACCTTC. It is translated as CSSYGGNYGYTF. Full variable domain (rest looked up from reference TRBV29-1 and TRBJ1-2): SAVISQKPSRDICQRGTSLTIQCQVDSQVTMMFWYRQQPGQSLTLIATANQGSEATYESGFVIDKFPISRPNLTFSTLTVSNMSPEDSSIYLCSSYGGNYGYTFGSGTRLTVV.

The chain combines TRBV11-2 with TRBJ2-3, with D possibly being TRBD1 (5 bases). The germline V gene has CDR1 SGHAT and CDR2 FQNNGV. The V gene lost 3 bases and the J gene lost 4 bases, with 20 bases spanning the gap. CDR3 length: 17 amino acids. This CDR3 is CASSLFLARDAPDTQYF. In nucleotides, the CDR3 is TGTGCCAGCAGCTTGTTTCTTGCCAGGGATGCGCCAGATACGCAGTATTTT.

The chain has TRBV30 and TRBJ1-2; D is perhaps TRBD1 (6 bases). The V end was cut by 3 bases, the J end by 8 bases, with 13 bases between. The CDR3 is made up of 12 amino acids. The V gene's germline CDR1 is GTSNPN and CDR2 SVGIG (reference sequence). The CDR3 bases are TGTGCCTGGAGAGAAGGGGGATACGGCTACACCTTC. Translated: CAWREGGYGYTF.

The V call is TRBV7-2, the J call TRBJ2-5, with 10 positions matching TRBD2. TRBJ2-7 explains the end of the DNA better; the J call may be wrong. This CDR3 spans 14 amino acids. Per the germline V gene, CDR1 is SGHTA and CDR2 is FQGNSA. The CDR3 region has the DNA TGTGCCAGCAGCTCGGGACTAGCGTTCGCCGAGCAGTACTTC. Translated, it gives CASSSGLAFAEQYF.

The chain combines TRBV19 with TRBJ2-6; possibly TRBD2 for D (5 bases). Trimming cost V 7 bases and J 1 base, with 8 bases left between them. This CDR3 is built from 14 residues. Germline CDR1 is LNHDA and CDR2 is SQIVND (reference sequence). The CDR3 is CASMPGSGANVLTF. In DNA form, the CDR3 reads TGTGCCAGTATGCCGGGGTCTGGGGCCAACGTCCTGACTTTC.

The chain couples TRBV11-2 to TRBJ2-7; tentative D call: TRBD1 (6 bases). This CDR3 contains 15 residues. Germline V gene lookup returns CDR1 SGHAT and CDR2 FQNNGV. Trimming stripped 5 bases from V and 7 bases from J, with 21 bases between. CDR3 amino acids: CASSLYNRDSGEQYF. The CDR3 bases are TGTGCCAGCAGCCTATACAACAGGGATTCGGGGGAGCAGTACTTC.